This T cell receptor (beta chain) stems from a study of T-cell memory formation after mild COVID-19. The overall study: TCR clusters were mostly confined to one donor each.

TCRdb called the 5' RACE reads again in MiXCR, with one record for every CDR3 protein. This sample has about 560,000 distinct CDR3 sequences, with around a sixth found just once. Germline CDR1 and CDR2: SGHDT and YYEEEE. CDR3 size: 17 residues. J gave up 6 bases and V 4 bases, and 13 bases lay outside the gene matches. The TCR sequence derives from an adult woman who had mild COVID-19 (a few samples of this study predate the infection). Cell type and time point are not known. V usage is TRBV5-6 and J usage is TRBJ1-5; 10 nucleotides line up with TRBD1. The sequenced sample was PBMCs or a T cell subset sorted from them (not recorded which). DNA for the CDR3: TGTGCCAGCAGCAGACGCGGCACCAGGACAGGGGGTCAGCCCCAGCATTTT. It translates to CASSRRGTRTGGQPQHF.